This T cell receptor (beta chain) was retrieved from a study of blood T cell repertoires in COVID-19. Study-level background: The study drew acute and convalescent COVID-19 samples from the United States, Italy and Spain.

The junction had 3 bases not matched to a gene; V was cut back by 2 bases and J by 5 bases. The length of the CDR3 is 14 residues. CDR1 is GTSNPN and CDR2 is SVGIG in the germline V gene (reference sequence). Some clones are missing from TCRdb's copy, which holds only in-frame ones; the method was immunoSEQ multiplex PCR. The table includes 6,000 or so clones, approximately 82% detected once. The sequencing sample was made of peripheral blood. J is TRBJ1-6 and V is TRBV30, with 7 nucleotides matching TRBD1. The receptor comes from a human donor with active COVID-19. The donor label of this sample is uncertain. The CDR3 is CAWSLGQNNSPLHF. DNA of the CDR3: TGTGCCTGGAGTCTGGGACAGAATAATTCACCCCTCCACTTT.